Below, 15 T cell receptor beta chains from the same sample are listed, as sequenced in a study of CD8+CD57+ T cells in acquired aplastic anemia. Sequencing was done on patients that had shown CD8+CD57+ cell expansion by flow cytometry. Genomic DNA templated the TCR beta VDJ and CDR3 profiling. TCRdb fed the reads into MiXCR, producing one record per CDR3 protein. Of roughly 240,000 distinct CDR3 sequences detected, more than 45% appear once; the ten largest clones hold approximately 7.8%. Sequenced input: sorted CD4+, CD8+, or CD8+CD57+ T cells (not recorded which) from PBMCs. The source of these receptors is a human donor with aplastic anemia.

The chain recombines TRBV29-1 with TRBJ2-7; perhaps TRBD1 as D (6 bases). The V end lost 5 bases, the J end lost 2 bases, and 13 bases lay between the germline ends. The germline V gene has CDR1 SQVTM and CDR2 ANQGSEA. This CDR3 is 13 amino acids long. CDR3 loop: CSVRTTGTYEQYF. The CDR3 DNA is TGCAGCGTTAGGACAACAGGGACCTACGAGCAGTACTTC.

Ten or more counts support this clonotype. This sequence joins TRBV2 and TRBJ2-4; D gene unclear. The germline V gene has CDR1 SNHLY and CDR2 FYNNEI. Trimming removed 1 base at V and 3 bases at J, with 4 bases between. The CDR3 extends over 13 amino acids. This CDR3 reads CASSEVGKNIQYF. DNA of the CDR3: TGTGCCAGCAGTGAAGTCGGCAAAAACATTCAGTACTTC.

The V gene is TRBV25-1, the J gene TRBJ1-6, with D tentatively TRBD1 (6 bases). The CDR3 sequence is 15 residues long. Germline values: CDR1 MGHDK, CDR2 SYGVNS. Trimming pared 4 bases from V and 8 bases from J, leaving 15 bases between. CDR3 sequence: CASSGRGGMHSPLHF. CDR3 DNA: TGTGCCAGCAGTGGCAGAGGGGGGATGCATTCACCCCTCCACTTT.

This clonotype showed up just a few times. The chain employs TRBV9 and TRBJ2-1, with 7 bases that match TRBD2. The CDR3 spans 15 residues. The V gene end was trimmed by 4 bases and the J gene end by 5 bases; junction bases not matched to a gene: 9. CDR1 and CDR2 (germline): SGDLS, YYNGEE. In DNA form, the CDR3 reads TGTGCCAGCAGCCCTAGCGGTCAGGGTCACAATGAGCAGTTCTTC. This codes for CASSPSGQGHNEQFF.

The genes are TRBV27 and TRBJ2-7; either TRBD1 or TRBD2 may supply D (5 bases each). The germline V and J ends were trimmed by 5 bases and 6 bases, with 29 bases remaining between them. This CDR3 is built from 18 residues. Germline lookup yields CDR1 MNHEY and CDR2 SMNVEV (reference sequence). The DNA for the CDR3 is TGTGCCAGCAGTGAAGAAATTCACTCCGGGACGCCGAAGGCCGAGCAGTACTTC. This translates into CASSEEIHSGTPKAEQYF.

V and J are TRBV2 and TRBJ2-7, with D perhaps matching TRBD1 (5 bases). V was clipped by 5 bases and J by 3 bases, with 11 bases between them. Germline CDR1 SNHLY, CDR2 FYNNEI. The CDR3 sequence is 13 residues long. The CDR3 is CASSKTDFYEQYF. DNA for the CDR3: TGTGCCAGCAGTAAGACAGATTTCTACGAGCAGTACTTC.

This clonotype was counted ten times or more. This chain links TRBV12-3 or TRBV12-4 with TRBJ1-1; no firm D call. V was trimmed by 3 bases and J by 10 bases, leaving 15 bases between them. CDR3 length: 13 amino acids. The CDR3 region has the DNA TGTGCCAGCAGTTTCTCTTCCTTAGAAGGAGCTTTCTTT. As protein: CASSFSSLEGAFF.

The rearrangement links TRBV27 to TRBJ2-5, with 8 bases identical to TRBD2. J gave up 2 bases and V 10 bases, and 12 bases lay outside the gene matches. Germline V gives CDR1 MNHEY, CDR2 SMNVEV (reference sequence). The CDR3 has 15 amino acids. The CDR3, as DNA: TGTGCCACCTCGCACGGGGGGGGGTATCAAGAGACCCAGTACTTC. It is translated as CATSHGGGYQETQYF.

The chain is built from TRBV15 and TRBJ2-2, with D perhaps TRBD1 or TRBD2 (7 bases each). Germline V lookup: CDR1 LNHNV, CDR2 YYDKDF (reference sequence). The CDR3 spans 15 residues. V was pared by 7 bases and J by 6 bases, with 18 bases between. CDR3 amino acids: CATTPLSGGAGELFF. In DNA, the CDR3 is TGTGCCACCACACCTCTCTCAGGGGGGGCCGGGGAGCTGTTTTTT.

Comments on this clonotype: This may stem from a read error, because a much larger clone lies one nucleotide away. V gene TRBV9 combines with J gene TRBJ2-1; D is tentatively TRBD1 or TRBD2 (6 bases each). V lost 0 bases and J lost 10, with 14 bases in between. CDR1 is SGDLS, CDR2 YYNGEE, per germline. CDR3 size: 14 residues. Here the CDR3 DNA reads TGTGCCAGCAGCGTAGATGGGGGGCTCTACGAGCAGTTCTTC. Its protein product is CASSVDGGLYEQFF.

There are a few counts of this clonotype. V is TRBV15 and J is TRBJ1-1, with TRBD1 matching 8 bases. This CDR3 region has 14 residues. The V gene's germline CDR1 is LNHNV and CDR2 YYDKDF (reference sequence). The V gene end was trimmed by 4 bases and the J gene end by 4 bases; junction bases not matched to a gene: 5. In DNA form, the CDR3 reads TGTGCCACCAGCACCTTCACAGGGGGCACTGAAGCTTTCTTT. Amino acid sequence: CATSTFTGGTEAFF.

At least ten counts were recorded for this clonotype. CDR3 DNA sequence: TGTGCCAGCAGCGTGACCGGGACAGCGAACACTGAAGCTTTCTTT. It encodes CASSVTGTANTEAFF. The V and J genes are TRBV9 and TRBJ1-1; 7 positions match TRBD1. V lost 2 bases and J lost 1; bases outside the gene matches: 5. Germline V gene lookup returns CDR1 SGDLS and CDR2 YYNGEE. This CDR3 has 15 amino acids.

The sample holds many counts of this clonotype. V gene TRBV7-2 combines with J gene TRBJ2-3; possible D gene TRBD2, 6 bases. This CDR3 region has 16 residues. V lost 0 bases and J 2 bases, leaving 12 bases between the germline ends. Per germline, CDR1 SGHTA and CDR2 FQGNSA. The CDR3 region is CASSLARRGTTDTQYF. The CDR3, as DNA: TGTGCCAGCAGCTTAGCGCGGAGGGGAACCACAGATACGCAGTATTTT.

This clonotype was recorded many times. The gene calls are TRBV12-3 or TRBV12-4 and TRBJ2-2, with no clear D. The CDR3 has 16 amino acids. The V end was cut by 6 bases, the J end by 0 bases, with 14 bases between. The CDR3 here is CASSSAWAANTGELFF. The DNA of the CDR3 is TGTGCCAGCAGCTCCGCCTGGGCTGCGAACACCGGGGAGCTGTTTTTT.

The J gene is TRBJ2-5, the V gene TRBV7-3, with D perhaps TRBD2 (6 bases). The CDR3 runs to 15 residues. Deletions cut 5 bases from V and 5 bases from J, with 18 bases between. Per germline, CDR1 SGHTA and CDR2 FQGTGA. The CDR3 sequence: CASSVGWGEDETQYF. In DNA form, the CDR3 reads TGTGCCAGCAGCGTCGGGTGGGGGGAGGATGAGACCCAGTACTTC. Variable domain in full (rest from reference TRBV7-3 and TRBJ2-5): GAGVSQTPSNKVTEKGKYVELRCDPISGHTALYWYRQSLGQGPEFLIYFQGTGAADDSGLPNDRFFAVRPEGSVSTLKIQRTERGDSAVYLCASSVGWGEDETQYFGPGTRLLVL.